The present entry profiles one T cell receptor (beta chain) with its context. The antigen remains unidentified. This entry is derived from a study of CD8 T cells in Susac syndrome. Study-wide findings and caveats: Regarding the TCR sequencing and HLA analysis, the study admitted that a relatively small number of individuals were involved.

The patients who served as multiple sclerosis controls were treatment-naive and had stable or active relapsing-remitting disease that fulfilled the revised McDonald criteria. Through negative isolation, CD4+ and CD8+ T cells were obtained, while TEMRA cells were enriched using FACS. The CDR3 spans 14 residues. The germline CDR1 and CDR2 sequences are MNHEY and SMNVEV (reference sequence). With V trimmed by 6 bases and J by 7 bases, 10 bases remained unmatched. Random-hexamer reverse transcription was applied to roughly 0.5 to 1 ug RNA. Coverage of TCR beta CDR3 amplification by immunoSEQ multiplex PCR extended to 54 Vbeta and 13 Jbeta. TCRdb reanalysed the immunoSEQ multiplex PCR reads using MiXCR and keeps one entry per CDR3 protein. Of approximately 180,000 distinct CDR3 sequences listed, 90% to 97% were seen once; the top ten hold approximately 0.1%.

What was sequenced was CD4+ T cells from PBMCs. V is TRBV27 and J is TRBJ1-2, with 8 bases lining up with TRBD1. The clonotype comes from a human donor with multiple sclerosis. The CDR3 loop is CASSPGQALSGYTF. Written as DNA, the CDR3 is TGTGCCAGCAGCCCGGGACAGGCTCTTTCTGGCTACACCTTC.